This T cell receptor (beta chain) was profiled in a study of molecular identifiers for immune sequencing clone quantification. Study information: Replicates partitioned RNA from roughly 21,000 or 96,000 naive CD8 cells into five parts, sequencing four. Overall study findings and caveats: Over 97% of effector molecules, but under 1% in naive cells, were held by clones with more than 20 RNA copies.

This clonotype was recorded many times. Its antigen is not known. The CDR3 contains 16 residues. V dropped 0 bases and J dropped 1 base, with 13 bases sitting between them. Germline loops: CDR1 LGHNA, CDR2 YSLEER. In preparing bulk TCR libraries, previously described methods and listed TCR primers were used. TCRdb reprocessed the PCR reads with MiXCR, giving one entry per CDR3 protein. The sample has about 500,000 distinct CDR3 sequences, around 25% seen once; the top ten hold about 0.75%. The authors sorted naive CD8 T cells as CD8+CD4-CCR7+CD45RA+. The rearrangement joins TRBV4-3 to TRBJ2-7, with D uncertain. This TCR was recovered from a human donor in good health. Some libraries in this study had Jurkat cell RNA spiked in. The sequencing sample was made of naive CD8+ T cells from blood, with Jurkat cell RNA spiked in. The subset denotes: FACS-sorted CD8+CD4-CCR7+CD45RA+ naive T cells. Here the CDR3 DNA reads TGCGCCAGCAGCCAAGATCGTCTAGATCGTTCCTACGAGCAGTACTTC. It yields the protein CASSQDRLDRSYEQYF.